Below are 19 T cell receptor beta chains sequenced from a single sample in a study of T cell responses to AZD1222 COVID-19 vaccine. Sequencing used immunoSEQ multiplex PCR; TCRdb keeps in-frame clones, though not all of them. The sample lists about 53,000 clones; approximately 84% were seen once. This specimen consisted of peripheral blood, obtained on day 0 of AZD1222 vaccination. The receptor source for this set is an adult in good health.

V and J are TRBV12-3 or TRBV12-4 and TRBJ2-7; 9 bases match TRBD1. The CDR3 is 13 residues long. Germline trimming cut 6 bases from V and 5 bases from J; bases unmatched to any gene: 5. CDR3 nucleotides: TGTGCCAGCAGCTACAGGGGGCAGGACGAGCAGTACTTC. Encoded protein: CASSYRGQDEQYF.

The rearrangement links TRBV6-5 to TRBJ2-7; 10 bases align to TRBD2. The CDR3 is 13 residues long. Unmatched junction bases numbered 4, after V lost 6 bases and J lost 5 bases. Looked up from germline, CDR1 is MNHEY and CDR2 is SVGAGI. The CDR3 nucleotides are TGTGCCAGCAGATTTAGCGGGAGGAACGAGCAGTACTTC. Its protein product is CASRFSGRNEQYF.

The chain has TRBV12-5 and TRBJ2-1, with 9 bases identical to TRBD1. The germline CDR1 and CDR2 sequences are LGHNT and FRNRAP. The CDR3 is 16 residues long. With V trimmed by 5 bases and J by 1 base, 6 bases remained unmatched. The CDR3 here is CASGGQGKESYNEQFF. The DNA of the CDR3 is TGTGCTAGTGGTGGACAGGGGAAAGAGTCCTACAATGAGCAGTTCTTC.

The chain carries TRBV7-2 and TRBJ1-2; 8 bases line up with TRBD1. Unmatched junction bases numbered 9, after V lost 5 bases and J lost 4 bases. CDR3 length: 15 residues. The germline V gene has CDR1 SGHTA and CDR2 FQGNSA. CDR3 sequence: CASSPRQGSFYGYTF. CDR3 bases: TGTGCCAGCAGCCCCAGACAGGGGTCCTTCTATGGCTACACCTTC. The full variable domain, with the rest looked up from reference TRBV7-2 and TRBJ1-2, is GAGVSQSPSNKVTEKGKDVELRCDPISGHTALYWYRQSLGQGLEFLIYFQGNSAPDKSGLPSDRFSAERTGGSVSTLTIQRTQQEDSAVYLCASSPRQGSFYGYTFGSGTRLTVV.

This clone was seen more than once but under ten times. The gene calls are TRBV6-6 and TRBJ1-1, with D possibly matching TRBD1 (5 bases). The V end lost 1 base, the J end lost 1 base, and 7 bases lay between the germline ends. The germline V gene has CDR1 MNHNY and CDR2 SVGAGI (reference sequence). The CDR3 runs to 14 residues. CDR3 region: CASSYYGQNTEAFF. The CDR3 DNA is TGTGCCAGCAGTTACTACGGACAGAACACTGAAGCTTTCTTT.

This chain uses TRBV25-1 with TRBJ2-3; 7 nucleotides line up with TRBD1. Germline values: CDR1 MGHDK, CDR2 SYGVNS. This CDR3 comprises 16 residues. After removal of 6 bases from V and 6 bases from J, the junction contained 15 bases not matched to a gene. The DNA of the CDR3 is TGTGCCAGCAGAGAAGGACAGGAACTCCCGGGGGATACGCAGTATTTT. It encodes CASREGQELPGDTQYF.

CDR3 DNA: TGCGCCAGCAGCTTGGGAGGGACAGGGGGCAGTGGCTATGGCTACACCTTC. It codes for CASSLGGTGGSGYGYTF. The gene calls are TRBV5-1 and TRBJ1-2; 12 bases agree with TRBD1. Germline CDR1 reads SGHRS; CDR2 reads YFSETQ. Losses at the gene ends were 0 bases for V and 4 bases for J; bases not matched to a gene: 7. This CDR3 contains 17 residues.

The CDR3 DNA is TGTGCCAGTAGTATCAGGGGTAGCAATCAGCCCCAGCATTTT. Its protein is CASSIRGSNQPQHF. V usage is TRBV19 and J usage is TRBJ1-5; D may be TRBD1 (6 bases). The CDR3 totals 14 residues. Trimming took 3 bases from V and 0 from J, leaving 6 bases between them. Germline V lookup: CDR1 LNHDA, CDR2 SQIVND (reference sequence).

V and J are TRBV5-1 and TRBJ1-1, with D possibly being TRBD1 (5 bases). The germline V gene encodes CDR1 SGHRS and CDR2 YFSETQ. This CDR3 contains 13 residues. Trimming left V 4 bases short and J 7 bases short, with 14 bases between. CDR3 nucleotides: TGCGCCAGCAGCCAGAGGACACAAAGTGAAGCTTTCTTT. Residues: CASSQRTQSEAFF.

This clone was seen a handful of times. The chain joins TRBV6-5 to TRBJ1-2, with 7 bases aligning to TRBD1. Germline-derived CDR1 and CDR2 are MNHEY and SVGAGI. CDR3 length: 15 amino acids. V dropped 6 bases and J dropped 4; count of bases not matched to a gene: 11. CDR3 nucleotides: TGTGCCAGCAGGTCAGGGGGATCCGTGAGCTATGGCTACACCTTC. Protein sequence: CASRSGGSVSYGYTF.

The gene calls are TRBV6-2 or TRBV6-3 and TRBJ2-1; 15 bases are shared with TRBD2. The CDR3 runs 18 residues. The J segment lost 0 bases and the V segment lost 2 bases, leaving 2 bases of the junction unmatched. The germline V gene encodes CDR1 MNHEY and CDR2 SVGEGT. The CDR3 region is CASSYGTSGRSSYNEQFF. CDR3 coding DNA: TGTGCCAGCAGTTACGGGACTAGCGGGAGGAGCTCCTACAATGAGCAGTTCTTC.

This sequence joins TRBV11-1 and TRBJ1-1; the D gene is possibly TRBD1 (5 bases). The CDR3 loop spans 13 amino acids. The germline V gene has CDR1 SGHAT and CDR2 FQDESV (reference sequence). Deletions cut 1 base from V and 5 bases from J, with 8 bases between. The CDR3 region is CASSLVAGTEAFF. CDR3 coding DNA: TGTGCCAGCAGCTTAGTAGCAGGGACTGAAGCTTTCTTT.

The CDR3 region is CASSLTSGKDNEQFF. In nucleotides, the CDR3 is TGCGCCAGCAGCTTAACTAGCGGGAAGGACAATGAGCAGTTCTTC. V and J are TRBV4-3 and TRBJ2-1; 10 nucleotides match TRBD2. The CDR3 has 15 amino acids. With 5 bases clipped from V and 5 bases from J, the junction kept 6 bases outside the gene matches. Germline lookup yields CDR1 LGHNA and CDR2 YSLEER.

The chain combines TRBV7-3 with TRBJ2-3, with 8 nucleotides matching TRBD2. This CDR3 is 15 amino acids long. Germline V CDR1 and CDR2: SGHTA, FQGTGA. V shed 4 bases and J 5 bases; nucleotides not matched to a gene: 8. The CDR3 nucleotides are TGTGCCAGCAGCTCGTCGGGACTAGAGCGAGATACGCAGTATTTT. It encodes CASSSSGLERDTQYF.

The CDR3 DNA sequence: TGTGCCAGCAGCTTAGTAGGGGGCAGGCGGAGCTCTGGGGCCAACGTCCTGACTTTC. It yields the protein CASSLVGGRRSSGANVLTF. The rearrangement joins TRBV7-6 to TRBJ2-6; 7 bases fit TRBD1. The V and J ends lost 1 base and 0 bases, in that order; junction bases with no gene match: 9. Germline CDR1 reads SGHVS; CDR2 reads FNYEAQ. The CDR3 consists of 19 residues.

The V gene is TRBV18, the J gene TRBJ1-2; D call uncertain. V was cut by 2 bases and J by 1 base, with 8 bases left in between. Germline values: CDR1 KGHSH, CDR2 LQKENI. The CDR3 loop spans 14 amino acids. The CDR3 DNA follows: TGTGCCAGCTCACCAGGGCAGATTAACTATGGCTACACCTTC. Residues: CASSPGQINYGYTF.

The J gene is TRBJ2-7, the V gene TRBV6-2 or TRBV6-3, with D perhaps TRBD1 (5 bases). Germline CDR1 and CDR2: MNHEY and SVGEGT. The CDR3 extends over 13 amino acids. The V gene lost 1 base and the J gene lost 6 bases, with 10 bases spanning the gap. The CDR3 reads CASSYFSRAEQYF. The CDR3 nucleotides read TGTGCCAGCAGTTACTTCTCCAGGGCCGAGCAGTACTTC.

The chain has TRBV5-1 and TRBJ1-4; D is unresolved. This CDR3 is built from 18 residues. The germline V and J ends were trimmed by 4 bases and 0 bases, with 19 bases remaining between them. In germline, CDR1 is SGHRS, CDR2 YFSETQ. The CDR3 nucleotides read TGCGCCAGCAGCCCAGAGGGCCCAGCAGCCTCAACTAATGAAAAACTGTTTTTT. Protein: CASSPEGPAASTNEKLFF.

This chain links TRBV5-4 with TRBJ1-1, with a possible D match to TRBD1 (6 bases). V was pared by 6 bases and J by 4 bases, with 16 bases between. Germline CDR1 is SGHNT and CDR2 is YYREEE (reference sequence). CDR3 length: 14 amino acids. The CDR3 bases are TGTGCCAGCAATGTCGGGGGGCCGTTCACTGAAGCTTTCTTT. Protein product: CASNVGGPFTEAFF. The complete variable domain, with remaining parts taken from reference TRBV5-4 and TRBJ1-1, reads ETGVTQSPTHLIKTRGQQVTLRCSSQSGHNTVSWYQQALGQGPQFIFQYYREEENGRGNFPPRFSGLQFPNYSSELNVNALELDDSALYLCASNVGGPFTEAFFGQGTRLTVV.